This T cell receptor beta chain was sequenced in a study of cytomegalovirus exposure and HLA in healthy donors. The study ran its PCR with 60 Vbeta and 13 Jbeta primers. Sequencing was performed with immunoSEQ multiplex PCR; in TCRdb, only in-frame clones are kept and a portion is missing. The repertoire includes about 180,000 clones, approximately 80% of them detected once, and about 1.6% sits in the top ten. Worth noting for this clone: Antigen: not known.

The CDR3 loop spans 16 amino acids. The V gene's germline CDR1 is KGHSH and CDR2 LQKENI. J gave up 0 bases and V 3 bases, and 8 bases lay outside the gene matches. General study results and limits: Most TCR beta V segments were productive about 87% or about 30% of the time in an earlier analysis. A list of 150 or so TCR beta chains associated with cytomegalovirus was given.

The chain joins TRBV18 to TRBJ2-7, with 7 bases fitting TRBD1. Sequencing was carried out using PBMCs. This receptor was identified in a man between 18 and 35 years old in good health and CMV-seronegative. For the CDR3, the DNA is TGTGCCAGCTCACCGGTCGGACAGGAGAGCTCCTACGAGCAGTACTTC. This codes for CASSPVGQESSYEQYF.